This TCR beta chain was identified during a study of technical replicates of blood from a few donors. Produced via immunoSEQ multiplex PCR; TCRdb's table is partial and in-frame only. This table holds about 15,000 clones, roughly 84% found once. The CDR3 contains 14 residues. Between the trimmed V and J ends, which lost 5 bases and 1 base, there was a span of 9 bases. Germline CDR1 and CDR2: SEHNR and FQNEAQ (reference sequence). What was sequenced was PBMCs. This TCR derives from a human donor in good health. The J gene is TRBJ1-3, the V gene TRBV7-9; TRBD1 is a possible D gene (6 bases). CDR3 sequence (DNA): TGTGCCAGCAGCAAACAGGGATCTGGAAACACCATATATTTT. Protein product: CASSKQGSGNTIYF.